The entry below gives a single T cell receptor beta chain sequence along with its context. Its antigen is still unknown. This entry belongs to a study of post-analysis software for immune sequencing data. Notes on the study in general: Patients with multiple sclerosis recorded significantly lower normalized Chao1 diversity than controls, the study found.

Unique molecular identifiers were carried by the TCR beta cDNA libraries. One entry per CDR3 protein results from TCRdb running MiXCR on the PCR reads. The sample comprises about 430,000 distinct CDR3 sequences, less than 40% of which are singletons, and about 7.6% rests with the top ten. The receptor comes from a girl between 2 and 10 years old with multiple sclerosis. Sequencing was performed on blood.

The CDR3 reads CSVVGDWTEAFF. CDR3 coding DNA: TGCAGCGTTGTAGGAGATTGGACTGAAGCTTTCTTT. The rearrangement links TRBV29-1 to TRBJ1-1; D remains ambiguous. The V gene's germline CDR1 is SQVTM and CDR2 ANQGSEA. V was cut by 4 bases and J by 5 bases, with 11 bases left in between. This CDR3 has 12 residues.